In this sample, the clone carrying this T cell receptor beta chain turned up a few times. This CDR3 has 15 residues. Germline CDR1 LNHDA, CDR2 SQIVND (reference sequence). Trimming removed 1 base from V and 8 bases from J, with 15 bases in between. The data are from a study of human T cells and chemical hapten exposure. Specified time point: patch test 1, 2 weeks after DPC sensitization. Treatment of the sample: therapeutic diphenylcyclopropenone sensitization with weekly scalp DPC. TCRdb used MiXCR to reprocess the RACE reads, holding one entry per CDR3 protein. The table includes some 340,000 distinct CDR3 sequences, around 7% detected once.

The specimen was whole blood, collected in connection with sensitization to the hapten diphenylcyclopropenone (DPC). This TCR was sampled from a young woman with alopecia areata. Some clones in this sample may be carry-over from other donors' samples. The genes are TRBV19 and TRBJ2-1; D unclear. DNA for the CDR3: TGTGCCAGTAGTATAGGGTCGGGTAGCATGGATGAGCAGTTCTTC. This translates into CASSIGSGSMDEQFF.